The next 20 T cell receptor beta chains were all read from a single sample in a study of T cell responses to AZD1222 COVID-19 vaccine. The table came from immunoSEQ multiplex PCR; TCRdb's copy has only in-frame clones and leaves some out. The data contain 75,000 to 100,000 clones, roughly 92% of them singletons. This specimen consisted of peripheral blood, obtained on day 0 of AZD1222 vaccination. Source of these receptors: an adult in good health.

The chain carries TRBV24-1 and TRBJ2-1, with 9 bases matching TRBD2. With 4 bases clipped from V and 8 bases from J, the junction kept 5 bases outside the gene matches. Germline loops: CDR1 KGHDR, CDR2 SFDVKD. The CDR3 has 14 residues. The CDR3 protein is CATSDPSGIHEQFF. Here the CDR3 DNA reads TGTGCCACCAGTGACCCTAGCGGGATTCATGAGCAGTTCTTC.

Regarding this clone: The same CDR3 is also encoded by other DNA sequences in this sample. The chain is built from TRBV9 and TRBJ2-5, with 11 bases fitting TRBD2. CDR1 is SGDLS, CDR2 YYNGEE, per germline. The V gene end was trimmed by 4 bases and the J gene end by 5 bases; junction bases not matched to a gene: 4. There are 14 residues in the CDR3. Here the CDR3 DNA reads TGTGCCAGCAGCCCACGACTAGCGGGGGAGACCCAGTACTTC. Its protein product is CASSPRLAGETQYF.

The chain uses TRBV5-8 and TRBJ1-5; a weak D match, TRBD1 (5 bases). Trimming left V 3 bases short and J 2 bases short, with 9 bases between. The germline gives CDR1 SGHTS, CDR2 YDEGEE. This CDR3 comprises 14 residues. CDR3 sequence (DNA): TGTGCCAGCAGCTCCCTCAGGGGCAATCAGCCCCAGCATTTT. This sequence encodes CASSSLRGNQPQHF.

This chain uses TRBV18 with TRBJ1-2; 7 bases fit TRBD1. The CDR3 sequence is 14 residues long. With V trimmed by 5 bases and J by 0 bases, 3 bases remained unmatched. CDR1 KGHSH and CDR2 LQKENI come from the germline V gene. The CDR3 here is CASSGTASNYGYTF. The CDR3 bases are TGTGCCAGCTCAGGGACAGCTTCTAACTATGGCTACACCTTC.

This sequence joins TRBV28 and TRBJ2-4; D unresolved. CDR3 size: 17 residues. Trimming cost V 6 bases and J 0 bases, with 18 bases left between them. Germline loops: CDR1 MDHEN, CDR2 SYDVKM. The CDR3: CASSFPGIDLAKNIQYF. The CDR3 DNA reads TGTGCCAGCAGCTTCCCAGGTATAGACCTAGCCAAAAACATTCAGTACTTC.

This clone showed up just once. The chain links TRBV5-6 to TRBJ2-7; D gene uncertain. Germline V lookup: CDR1 SGHDT, CDR2 YYEEEE. The CDR3 sequence is 16 residues long. V shed 2 bases and J shed 7 bases, with 22 bases lying between them. CDR3 in amino acids: CASSLGSRGFGWEQYF. Written as DNA, the CDR3 is TGTGCCAGCAGCTTAGGGTCGCGCGGTTTTGGGTGGGAGCAGTACTTC.

V gene TRBV21-1 combines with J gene TRBJ1-3; TRBD1, the table's D call, lacks a check against the DNA. TRBV21-1 is annotated as a pseudogene. This CDR3 spans 20 amino acids. In nucleotides, the CDR3 is TGTGCCAGCAGCAAAGGGGACAGGGGCGGCCCGCATTCCTCTGGAAACACCATATATTTT. It yields the protein CASSKGDRGGPHSSGNTIYF.

A single count supports this clone. This chain joins TRBV20-1 and TRBJ2-7; D remains unclear. The CDR3 length is 11 residues. Germline values: CDR1 DFQATT, CDR2 SNEGSKA (reference sequence). V shed 2 bases and J shed 4 bases, with 6 bases lying between them. CDR3 nucleotide sequence: TGCAGTGCTAGACAAGATTACGAGCAGTACTTC. Protein sequence: CSARQDYEQYF.

The chain has TRBV10-3 and TRBJ1-1; the match to TRBD1 covers 9 bases. After removal of 0 bases from V and 1 base from J, the junction contained 9 bases not matched to a gene. The germline V gene has CDR1 ENHRY and CDR2 SYGVKD. This CDR3 contains 18 residues. The CDR3 loop is CAISESRQGGIRNTEAFF. As DNA, the CDR3 is TGTGCCATCAGTGAGTCGAGACAGGGGGGAATTCGGAACACTGAAGCTTTCTTT.

The rearrangement links TRBV28 to TRBJ2-7, with D unclear. CDR1 and CDR2 (germline): MDHEN, SYDVKM. The CDR3 length is 12 residues. Between the trimmed V and J ends, which lost 8 bases and 0 bases, there was a span of 8 bases. In DNA form, the CDR3 reads TGTGCCAGCGGGTCAAGCTCCTACGAGCAGTACTTC. Translated, it gives CASGSSSYEQYF.

This clone has just one count. The chain has TRBV30 and TRBJ2-2; D uncertain. Germline CDR1 is GTSNPN and CDR2 is SVGIG (reference sequence). Between the trimmed V and J ends, which lost 2 bases and 6 bases, there was a span of 13 bases. This CDR3 is 14 amino acids long. CDR3 loop: CAWSQTLAAGELFF. The CDR3 DNA follows: TGTGCCTGGAGTCAGACCCTCGCGGCCGGGGAGCTGTTTTTT. Variable domain in full (rest from reference TRBV30 and TRBJ2-2): SQTIHQWPATLVQPVGSPLSLECTVEGTSNPNLYWYRQAAGRGLQLLFYSVGIGQISSEVPQNLSASRPQDRQFILSSKKLLLSDSGFYLCAWSQTLAAGELFFGEGSRLTVL.

This chain uses TRBV7-9 with TRBJ1-3; D is unresolved. This CDR3 contains 12 residues. Trimming left V 6 bases short and J 0 bases short, with 3 bases between. Germline V gives CDR1 SEHNR, CDR2 FQNEAQ (reference sequence). The CDR3 is CASRGSGNTIYF. In nucleotides, the CDR3 is TGTGCCAGCAGGGGCTCTGGAAACACCATATATTTT.

The chain recombines TRBV6-1 with TRBJ2-3; TRBD2 matches 14 bases. Losses at the gene ends were 2 bases for V and 4 bases for J; bases not matched to a gene: 5. Germline V gives CDR1 MNHNS, CDR2 SASEGT. The CDR3 spans 17 residues. CDR3 in amino acids: CASSEPGLAGVADTQYF. CDR3 DNA sequence: TGTGCCAGCAGTGAACCGGGACTAGCGGGAGTCGCAGATACGCAGTATTTT.

The gene calls are TRBV28 and TRBJ1-2; no clear D. Germline V CDR1 and CDR2: MDHEN, SYDVKM. The germline V and J ends were trimmed by 5 bases and 7 bases, with 17 bases remaining between them. The CDR3 runs to 14 residues. The CDR3 spells CASSPRMAALGYTF. CDR3 DNA: TGTGCCAGCAGTCCGCGCATGGCGGCCCTTGGCTACACCTTC.

This chain joins TRBV7-9 and TRBJ2-3, with TRBD2 identical over 7 bases. CDR1 and CDR2 (germline): SEHNR, FQNEAQ (reference sequence). The CDR3 length is 17 residues. Trimming took 1 base from V and 2 from J; bases not matched to a gene: 9. The CDR3 sequence: CASSLGREGTDTDTQYF. CDR3 DNA: TGTGCCAGCAGCTTAGGTAGGGAGGGGACGGACACAGATACGCAGTATTTT. Supplemented by reference TRBV7-9 and TRBJ2-3, the full variable domain reads DTGVSQNPRHKITKRGQNVTFRCDPISEHNRLYWYRQTLGQGPEFLTYFQNEAQLEKSRLLSDRFSAERPKGSFSTLEIQRTEQGDSAMYLCASSLGREGTDTDTQYFGPGTRLTVL.

The V and J genes are TRBV29-1 and TRBJ1-3; TRBD1 agrees at 8 bases. The ends lost 7 bases at V and 5 bases at J; junction bases unmatched: 7. The CDR3 has 13 residues. The V gene's germline CDR1 is SQVTM and CDR2 ANQGSEA. CDR3 sequence: CSALGQGRNTIYF. The DNA of the CDR3 is TGCAGCGCCCTCGGACAGGGACGAAACACCATATATTTT.

J is TRBJ2-5 and V is TRBV3-1 (or the pseudogene TRBV3-2), with D possibly matching TRBD2 (6 bases). There are 15 residues in the CDR3. Germline values: CDR1 LGHDT, CDR2 YNNKEL (reference sequence). The V gene lost 6 bases and the J gene lost 3 bases, with 17 bases spanning the gap. The DNA of the CDR3 is TGTGCCAGCAGACTTTTTCGGGACTCAGAAGAGACCCAGTACTTC. This encodes CASRLFRDSEETQYF.

V usage is TRBV18 and J usage is TRBJ2-2; 8 nucleotides align to TRBD1. V trimming: 4 bases; J trimming: 1 base; junction bases outside the gene matches: 2. Germline V gene lookup returns CDR1 KGHSH and CDR2 LQKENI. This CDR3 contains 15 residues. The CDR3 DNA reads TGTGCCAGCTCACTCGGGACAGGGAACACCGGGGAGCTGTTTTTT. This encodes CASSLGTGNTGELFF. The complete variable domain, with remaining parts taken from reference TRBV18 and TRBJ2-2, reads NAGVMQNPRHLVRRRGQEARLRCSPMKGHSHVYWYRQLPEEGLKFMVYLQKENIIDESGMPKERFSAEFPKEGPSILRIQQVVRGDSAAYFCASSLGTGNTGELFFGEGSRLTVL.

This clone was seen once. The genes are TRBV11-2 and TRBJ2-7; 7 bases align to TRBD1. The CDR3 consists of 16 residues. Looked up from germline, CDR1 is SGHAT and CDR2 is FQNNGV. Trimming removed 3 bases from V and 4 bases from J; junction bases left unmatched: 12. This chain's CDR3 is CASSFSPGQTSYEQYF. In nucleotides, the CDR3 is TGTGCCAGCAGCTTCTCACCGGGACAGACTTCGTACGAGCAGTACTTC.

The V gene is TRBV14, the J gene TRBJ2-5; D is possibly TRBD1 or TRBD2 (5 bases each). The CDR3 consists of 12 residues. Per the germline V gene, CDR1 is SGHDN and CDR2 is FVKESK. V was trimmed by 4 bases and J by 5 bases, leaving 8 bases between them. The CDR3 reads CASSRGVETQYF. CDR3 sequence (DNA): TGTGCCAGCAGCCGAGGGGTGGAGACCCAGTACTTC.